Listed below are T cell receptor beta chains from one sample, sequenced in a study of cytomegalovirus exposure and HLA in healthy donors. The assay was immunoSEQ multiplex PCR, and TCRdb's table has in-frame clones only and misses some. The repertoire includes more than 85,000 clones, less than 85% of them detected once, and around an eighth sits in the top ten. What was sequenced was PBMCs. These TCRs come from a man aged 25 to 40 in good health and CMV-seropositive. Both conserved end residues are part of each CDR3. The D gene is left open where the match is weak. Some rows mark clone size as missing; the rest say once, few, many or name a class of expanded clone.

v_gene	d_gene	j_gene	abundance	len	CDR3aa	CDR3nt
TRBV6-5	TRBD1	TRBJ1-1	-	16	CASSLAGQDQNTEAFF	TGTGCCAGCAGTTTGGCGGGACAGGACCAAAACACTGAAGCTTTCTTT
TRBV5-6	-	TRBJ2-5	few	11	CASSFRETQYF	TGTGCCAGCAGCTTTCGAGAGACCCAGTACTTC
TRBV27	-	TRBJ2-7	-	14	CASSFGRARYEQYF	TGTGCCAGCAGTTTCGGCAGGGCCCGCTACGAGCAGTACTTC
TRBV25-1	-	TRBJ2-1	-	14	CASRGGASNGEQFF	TGTGCCAGCAGGGGGGGGGCTAGCAACGGTGAGCAGTTCTTC
TRBV7-9	-	TRBJ1-4	-	15	CASSWRDATNEKLFF	TGTGCCAGCAGCTGGCGGGACGCAACTAATGAAAAACTGTTTTTT
TRBV30	-	TRBJ1-2	-	14	CAWTQTTINYGYTF	TGTGCCTGGACCCAAACTACGATAAACTATGGCTACACCTTC
TRBV27	TRBD2	TRBJ2-6	-	19	CASSLAGWDRYSGANVLTF	TGTGCCAGCAGTCTAGCGGGCTGGGACCGCTACTCTGGGGCCAACGTCCTGACTTTC
TRBV7-7	TRBD2	TRBJ2-7	few	15	CASSPGTSSSYEQYF	TGTGCCAGCAGCCCCGGGACTAGCTCTTCCTACGAGCAGTACTTC
TRBV5-6	TRBD2	TRBJ2-2	-	18	CASSTGLAGGDNTGELFF	TGTGCCAGCAGCACGGGACTAGCGGGGGGGGATAACACCGGGGAGCTGTTTTTT
TRBV9	TRBD2	TRBJ2-5	-	15	CASSLSTSGTETQYF	TGTGCCAGCAGCTTATCGACTAGCGGGACTGAGACCCAGTACTTC
TRBV2	-	TRBJ2-5	-	16	CASSEPMEADQETQYF	TGTGCCAGCAGTGAGCCAATGGAGGCGGACCAAGAGACCCAGTACTTC
TRBV27	TRBD1	TRBJ2-3	-	17	CASSRDRDYRGTDTQYF	TGTGCCAGCTCACGGGACAGGGATTATAGAGGCACAGATACGCAGTATTTT
TRBV2	-	TRBJ1-5	-	17	CASSDTPGQWDDQPQHF	TGTGCCAGCAGTGATACACCCGGACAGTGGGACGATCAGCCCCAGCATTTT
TRBV27	-	TRBJ1-1	-	16	CASSPLTAYMNTEAFF	TGTGCCAGCAGTCCTTTGACAGCATACATGAACACTGAAGCTTTCTTT
TRBV28	TRBD1	TRBJ2-7	-	16	CASSLYTTGEFYEQYF	TGTGCCAGCAGCCTATATACAACAGGGGAGTTCTACGAGCAGTACTTC
TRBV11-3	TRBD1	TRBJ1-1	-	16	CASSNRDRGRDTEAFF	TGTGCCAGCAGCAACCGGGACAGGGGGCGCGACACTGAAGCTTTCTTT
TRBV27	TRBD2	TRBJ2-3	once	16	CASSLLVRGSTDTQYF	TGTGCCAGCAGTTTATTAGTGCGGGGGAGCACAGATACGCAGTATTTT
TRBV10-2	TRBD1	TRBJ1-3	-	15	CASRRTGGFTDTIYF	TGCGCCAGCAGGCGGACAGGGGGCTTTACCGACACCATATATTTT
TRBV4-1	-	TRBJ1-5	-	14	CASSHMPGLWPQHF	TGCGCCAGCAGCCACATGCCAGGGTTATGGCCCCAGCATTTT
TRBV7-6	TRBD1	TRBJ1-4	-	13	CASSLYLGQKLFF	TGTGCCAGCAGCTTATATCTGGGACAGAAGCTGTTTTTT
TRBV29-1	TRBD1	TRBJ2-3	-	15	CSVEATGTGDNTQYF	TGCAGCGTTGAAGCGACCGGGACAGGGGATAATACGCAGTATTTT
TRBV2	-	TRBJ1-1	-	14	CASSGLVADTEAFF	TGTGCCAGCAGTGGATTGGTGGCGGACACTGAAGCTTTCTTT
TRBV19	-	TRBJ1-2	-	11	CASSEDYGYTF	TGTGCCAGTAGTGAGGACTATGGCTACACCTTC
TRBV28	TRBD2	TRBJ2-7	-	15	CASTPLAGGGNEQYF	TGTGCCAGCACCCCCCTCGCGGGCGGGGGGAATGAGCAGTACTTC
TRBV2	-	TRBJ1-5	-	18	CASSEERNIGVSNQPQHF	TGTGCCAGCAGTGAAGAGAGGAACATAGGGGTTAGCAATCAGCCCCAGCATTTT
TRBV19	-	TRBJ1-5	-	15	CASSLDRIDNQPQHF	TGTGCCAGTAGTCTCGACAGAATTGACAATCAGCCCCAGCATTTT
TRBV6-1	TRBD1	TRBJ1-4	-	15	CASSSPQGENEKLFF	TGTGCCAGCAGTTCTCCCCAGGGGGAAAATGAAAAACTGTTTTTT
TRBV27	-	TRBJ1-1	-	15	CASRPVGGLDTEAFF	TGTGCCAGCAGACCCGTAGGGGGTTTGGACACTGAAGCTTTCTTT
TRBV9	TRBD1	TRBJ1-1	-	19	CASSETGQRSQDRDTEAFF	TGTGCCAGCAGCGAGACGGGACAGCGCTCTCAGGATCGGGACACTGAAGCTTTCTTT
TRBV7-9	-	TRBJ1-6	-	17	CASSLMGGGAYNSPLHF	TGTGCCAGCAGCTTAATGGGGGGGGGAGCCTATAATTCACCCCTCCACTTT
TRBV9	-	TRBJ2-3	-	12	CASSLSTDTRYF	TGTGCCAGCAGCCTAAGCACAGATACGCGGTATTTT